This T cell receptor (beta chain) was sequenced for a study of tumor and adjacent non-tumor tissue in lung cancer. In regard to this clonotype: The junction and the germline gene differ at one end; a read error may be behind it.

This sample's RNA came from whole unsorted tissue. The library came from three nested PCR rounds adapted from ARM-PCR protocols. TCRdb passed the multiplex PCR reads through MiXCR, listing each CDR3 protein once. The sample yields 75,000 to 95,000 distinct CDR3 sequences, approximately 70% seen once. The CDR3 totals 14 residues. Germline CDR1 SGHAT, CDR2 FQNNGV. This receptor was identified in a man aged 60 to 75 with non-small cell lung cancer. Material for sequencing was lung tumor tissue. The V gene is TRBV11-2, the J gene TRBJ1-3, with D uncertain. DNA for the CDR3: TGCACCAGCAGCTTTCGGATCTCTGGAAACACCATACATTTT. Translated, it gives CTSSFRISGNTIHF.